A selection of T cell receptor beta chains follows, all from one sample in a study of blood T cell repertoires in COVID-19. Libraries were prepared by immunoSEQ multiplex PCR; TCRdb keeps only in-frame clonotypes and omits some of them. The sample holds 60,000 to 80,000 clones, 70% to 90% seen once. Sequenced sample: PBMCs or T cells enriched from blood (not recorded which). The source is a woman in her thirties or forties with acute COVID-19. CDR3s include the opening cysteine and the closing phenylalanine or tryptophan. The order of the fields is J gene, clone size, V gene, D gene, CDR3 DNA, CDR3 protein. D genes are given only for firm matches. Some rows have no size entry. The others give once, few or many, or a class for an expanded clone.

>TRBJ1-1|.|TRBV27|.
TGTGCCAGCAAAAAGCCTCGACAGAACACTGAAGCTTTCTTT
CASKKPRQNTEAFF
>TRBJ2-5|once|TRBV11-2|.
TGTGCCAGCAGTTGGGAGGCAGGGCCACAAGAGACCCAGTACTTC
CASSWEAGPQETQYF
>TRBJ2-1|once|TRBV18|TRBD2
TGTGCCAGCTCGGGTAGCGGGAGGGCCAACAATGAGCAGTTCTTC
CASSGSGRANNEQFF
>TRBJ2-4|.|TRBV3-1/TRBV3-2|.
TGTGCCAGCAGCCAAGTAAGGGGTGGCAAAAACATTCAGTACTTC
CASSQVRGGKNIQYF
>TRBJ2-1|.|TRBV6-1|.
TGTGCCAGCAGTTATGTCCTATCTCATGAGCAGTTCTTC
CASSYVLSHEQFF
>TRBJ2-7|.|TRBV14|TRBD2
TGTGCCAGCAGCCCAGATACTAGCGGGAGGGCCCCATACGAGCAGTACTTC
CASSPDTSGRAPYEQYF
>TRBJ1-1|.|TRBV5-4|TRBD1
TGTGCCAGCAGCTTGGCCAGTAGACAGGGGGCGCAAGGTGGCTCTGAAGCTTTCTTT
CASSLASRQGAQGGSEAFF
>TRBJ1-1|.|TRBV7-9|.
TGTGCCAGCAGCCCGCCGGGGGTCGAAGCTTTCTTT
CASSPPGVEAFF
>TRBJ1-5|.|TRBV29-1|.
TGCAGCGTTTCGGACGGGATTAATAATCAGCCCCAGCATTTT
CSVSDGINNQPQHF
>TRBJ1-2|.|TRBV7-9|.
TGTGCCAGCAGCTCCACCCTTCGGAGGGAGCGGGACTATGGCTACACCTTC
CASSSTLRRERDYGYTF
>TRBJ1-3|.|TRBV19|TRBD1
TGTGCCAGTAGTATCGGGACAGGGATACCGGTTACTGGAAACACCATATATTTT
CASSIGTGIPVTGNTIYF
>TRBJ2-1|.|TRBV5-4|.
TGTGCCAGCAGCTTGGAGGGAGATGAGCAGTTCTTC
CASSLEGDEQFF
>TRBJ2-7|.|TRBV11-1|TRBD1
TGTGCCAGCAGCACGCCGGGACAGAAGAGGAAGCAGTACTTC
CASSTPGQKRKQYF
>TRBJ2-3|.|TRBV9|TRBD2
TGTGCCAGCAGCGTAGAGTCAGCGGGGGGGCCGACAGATACGCAGTATTTT
CASSVESAGGPTDTQYF
>TRBJ1-5|.|TRBV5-6|.
TGTGCCAGCAGCTTGGGACAGAACAATCAGCCCCAGCATTTT
CASSLGQNNQPQHF
>TRBJ2-7|few|TRBV25-1|TRBD1
TGTGCCAGCAGTGAATATTCGCGCGGGACAGGGGGAGACGAGCAGTACTTC
CASSEYSRGTGGDEQYF
>TRBJ2-3|.|TRBV19|.
TGTGCCAGTGAGTCAGGCGGGGGCACAGATACGCAGTATTTT
CASESGGGTDTQYF
>TRBJ2-2|.|TRBV29-1|TRBD1
TGCAGCGTGAGGGGACAGATCGGGGACACCGGGGAGCTGTTTTTT
CSVRGQIGDTGELFF
>TRBJ2-2|.|TRBV2|TRBD1
TGTGCCAGCAGGAAAACCGGGACAGGGCGAACCGGGGAGCTGTTTTTT
CASRKTGTGRTGELFF
>TRBJ2-1|.|TRBV15|TRBD2
TGTGCCACCAGCAGTAGACTAGCGGCGTACAATGAGCAGTTCTTC
CATSSRLAAYNEQFF
>TRBJ2-1|.|TRBV2|TRBD1
TGTGCCAGCCTTAGGGTCCGGACAGGGGGCAAAGGTGAGCAGTTCTTC
CASLRVRTGGKGEQFF
>TRBJ2-3|.|TRBV19|.
TGTGCCAGTAGTATAGGAAGTACTAGCACAGATACGCAGTATTTT
CASSIGSTSTDTQYF
>TRBJ2-1|.|TRBV5-1|TRBD2
TGCGCCAGCAGCTTGGCGGTAGCGGGAGGTTACAATGAGCAGTTCTTC
CASSLAVAGGYNEQFF
>TRBJ1-1|.|TRBV7-6|TRBD1
TGTGCCAGCAGCTTAGGACCGAGACAGGGGAACACTGAAGCTTTCTTT
CASSLGPRQGNTEAFF
>TRBJ2-3|.|TRBV19|TRBD1
TGTGCCAGTAGGCAAAGACAAGGGACAGGGTTCGAAGATACGCAGTATTTT
CASRQRQGTGFEDTQYF
>TRBJ2-7|.|TRBV6-2/TRBV6-3|TRBD2
TGTGCCAGCAGGCCTAGCGGAAACTACGAGCAGTACTTC
CASRPSGNYEQYF
>TRBJ1-6|.|TRBV2|.
TGTGCCAGCCTGGAGAGCTCCTATAATTCACCCCTCCACTTT
CASLESSYNSPLHF
>TRBJ2-7|.|TRBV2|.
TGTGCCACCAGGGGGGCGACCGGGACAGCTGCCTACGAGCAGTACTTC
CATRGATGTAAYEQYF
>TRBJ1-4|.|TRBV28|.
TGTGCCAGCACCCCCGGTTCCGGCGGTGATGAAAAACTGTTTTTT
CASTPGSGGDEKLFF
>TRBJ2-1|.|TRBV19|TRBD2
TGTGCCAGTAGTCCCCAAGCAATCGCACCTAGCGGGAGTTACAATGAGCAGTTCTTC
CASSPQAIAPSGSYNEQFF
>TRBJ2-2|.|TRBV9|TRBD2
TGTGCCAGCACCCCTAGCGGGGCGAACACCGGGGAGCTGTTTTTT
CASTPSGANTGELFF
>TRBJ2-4|.|TRBV2|.
TGTGCCAGCAGTGGAGGCCTAGTGGTGGACATTCAGTACTTC
CASSGGLVVDIQYF
>TRBJ1-6|.|TRBV9|.
TGTGCCAGCAGCGCCAGTAGTAGCCATAATTCACCCCTCCACTTT
CASSASSSHNSPLHF
>TRBJ1-5|.|TRBV27|TRBD1
TGTGCCAGCAGTGGGACAGATAGCAATCAGCCCCAGCATTTT
CASSGTDSNQPQHF
>TRBJ2-2|few|TRBV3-1/TRBV3-2|.
TGTGCCAGCAGCCAAACGGGGTTGAGCGCCGGGGAGCTGTTTTTT
CASSQTGLSAGELFF
>TRBJ2-1|.|TRBV6-6|TRBD2
TGTGCCAGCAGTCGATCGCGGGGGGCCCCCTACAATGAGCAGTTCTTC
CASSRSRGAPYNEQFF
>TRBJ2-7|.|TRBV2|.
TGTGCCAGCAGCGTGAGGCCTCGCGGGCAGTACTTC
CASSVRPRGQYF
>TRBJ2-5|.|TRBV9|TRBD2
TGTGCCAGCAGCGTAGCGGCGGGAGGGCAAGAGACCCAGTACTTC
CASSVAAGGQETQYF
>TRBJ1-4|.|TRBV18|.
TGTGCCAGCTCACCAAAACGGACTTCGCAGAACGAAAAACTGTTTTTT
CASSPKRTSQNEKLFF
>TRBJ1-2|few|TRBV4-1|TRBD1
TGCGCCAGCAGCCAAGATTCTATCGCCGCCTCGGGGACAGGGGGTTTTGGCTATGGCTACACCTTC
CASSQDSIAASGTGGFGYGYTF
>TRBJ2-3|.|TRBV11-2|TRBD1
TGTGCCAGCAGCCAAACAGGGGGATCTAGCACAGATACGCAGTATTTT
CASSQTGGSSTDTQYF
>TRBJ1-1|.|TRBV15|.
TGTGCCACCAGCAGCGACAGCCCGAACACTGAAGCTTTCTTT
CATSSDSPNTEAFF
>TRBJ1-3|.|TRBV5-6|TRBD1
TGTGCCAGCAGCCAGCTACAGGGGGCTAGAAACACCATATATTTT
CASSQLQGARNTIYF
>TRBJ2-5|.|TRBV19|TRBD1
TGTGCCAGCGGACAGGGGGACCAAGAGACCCAGTACTTC
CASGQGDQETQYF
>TRBJ2-7|.|TRBV9|.
TGTGCCAGCAGCGATGAACCGGGGGAGCAGTACTTC
CASSDEPGEQYF
>TRBJ2-2|.|TRBV3-1/TRBV3-2|TRBD1
TGTGCCAGCAGCCCGGACAGGGATACCGGGGAGCTGTTTTTT
CASSPDRDTGELFF
>TRBJ2-1|.|TRBV19|TRBD1
TGTGCCAGTAGTGCGCTAGGGGGACAGGGCTACAATGAGCAGTTCTTC
CASSALGGQGYNEQFF
>TRBJ2-1|.|TRBV12-3/TRBV12-4|.
TGTGCCAGCAGTTCTACCTACAATGAGCAGTTCTTC
CASSSTYNEQFF
>TRBJ2-2|.|TRBV19|.
TGTGCCAGTAGTATAGCCGTGAACACCGGGGAGCTGTTTTTT
CASSIAVNTGELFF
>TRBJ2-2|.|TRBV7-2|TRBD2
TGTGCCAGCACCCTCGAGACTAGGGAGGGCGGGGAGCTGTTTTTT
CASTLETREGGELFF
>TRBJ1-6|few|TRBV19|.
TGTGCCAGTAGTATACAGGGCTCTGCGACCAATTCACCCCTCCACTTT
CASSIQGSATNSPLHF